This is a list of T cell receptor beta chains from one sample in a study of shared clonotypes between healthy human individuals. Sequencing used immunoSEQ multiplex PCR; TCRdb keeps in-frame clones, though not all of them. Of 2 million to 2.5 million clones in the sample, under 97% were seen once. The source material was naive CD4+ T cells sorted from blood. The receptor source for this set is a man between 18 and 35 years old in good health. Both conserved end residues are part of each CDR3. The D gene is left open where the match is weak. Size tells how often a clone was seen (once, few, many) or the class of an expanded clone, and some rows leave it out.

CASSIVGQVGNEQFF,TGTGCCAGTAGTATAGTGGGACAGGTGGGCAATGAGCAGTTCTTC,15,NA,TRBD1,TRBJ2-1,TRBV19
CASSPGRGPYEQYF,TGTGCCAGCTCACCAGGCAGGGGTCCCTACGAGCAGTACTTC,14,NA,NA,TRBJ2-7,TRBV18
CASRRTSGGTQYF,TGTGCCAGCAGGAGAACTAGCGGGGGGACCCAGTACTTC,13,NA,TRBD2,TRBJ2-5,TRBV5-6
CASSSRLAGASDREQFF,TGTGCCAGCAGCAGCAGACTAGCGGGGGCGTCGGACCGTGAGCAGTTCTTC,17,NA,TRBD2,TRBJ2-1,TRBV11-2
CASSQELRRTGLDTQYF,TGTGCCAGCAGCCAAGAGCTTAGAAGGACAGGGCTAGATACGCAGTATTTT,17,NA,TRBD1,TRBJ2-3,TRBV14
CASSLEGTGTDTQYF,TGCGCCAGCAGCTTGGAGGGAACTGGCACAGATACGCAGTATTTT,15,NA,NA,TRBJ2-3,TRBV5-1
CASSYNGEQFF,TGTGCCAGCAGTTACAATGGTGAGCAGTTCTTC,11,NA,NA,TRBJ2-1,TRBV6-5
CAWSADRVGYTF,TGTGCCTGGAGTGCGGACAGGGTTGGCTACACCTTC,12,NA,TRBD1,TRBJ1-2,TRBV30
CASSYSTASKETQYF,TGTGCCAGCAGTTACTCGACGGCGAGCAAAGAGACCCAGTACTTC,15,NA,NA,TRBJ2-5,TRBV6-6
CASSVGLAVHEQYF,TGTGCCAGCAGCGTAGGACTAGCGGTCCACGAGCAGTACTTC,14,NA,TRBD2,TRBJ2-7,TRBV9
CASSPPGVGTGELFF,TGTGCCAGCTCACCACCAGGGGTGGGCACCGGGGAGCTGTTTTTT,15,NA,NA,TRBJ2-2,TRBV18
CSVVRTDRSQETQYF,TGCAGCGTTGTCCGGACGGACAGGAGCCAAGAGACCCAGTACTTC,15,NA,TRBD1,TRBJ2-5,TRBV29-1
CASSPRFGTGDEKLFF,TGCGCCAGCAGCCCCCGATTCGGGACAGGAGATGAAAAACTGTTTTTT,16,NA,TRBD1,TRBJ1-4,TRBV4-1
CASSLGQGLIQPQHF,TGTGCCAGCAGCCTCGGACAGGGTTTAATTCAGCCCCAGCATTTT,15,NA,TRBD1,TRBJ1-5,TRBV7-2
CASSRTGDNQPQHF,TGTGCCAGCAGCCGTACAGGAGATAATCAGCCCCAGCATTTT,14,NA,NA,TRBJ1-5,TRBV11-2
CASSLKTGVRSYEQYF,TGTGCCAGCAGCTTGAAGACAGGGGTGCGGTCCTACGAGCAGTACTTC,16,NA,TRBD1,TRBJ2-7,TRBV5-4
CASSQVYRSYEQYF,TGCGCCAGCAGCCAGGTTTACAGATCCTACGAGCAGTACTTC,14,NA,NA,TRBJ2-7,TRBV4-1
CAISESSGLQETQYF,TGTGCCATCAGTGAGTCCAGCGGCCTCCAAGAGACCCAGTACTTC,15,NA,NA,TRBJ2-5,TRBV10-3
CASSLVAGTNEKLFF,TGCGCCAGCAGCTTGGTTGCGGGTACTAATGAAAAACTGTTTTTT,15,NA,NA,TRBJ1-4,TRBV5-1
CASSQDTGGDQPQHF,TGTGCCAGCAGCCAAGACACAGGGGGAGATCAGCCCCAGCATTTT,15,NA,TRBD1,TRBJ1-5,TRBV4-2
CASSGTNSPLHF,TGTGCCAGCAGTGGAACAAATTCACCCCTCCACTTT,12,NA,NA,TRBJ1-6,TRBV28
CASSPDRAVEAFF,TGTGCCAGCAGTCCAGACAGGGCGGTTGAAGCTTTCTTT,13,once,TRBD1,TRBJ1-1,TRBV28
CASSPGGHTGELFF,TGTGCCAGCTCACCCGGGGGCCACACCGGGGAGCTGTTTTTT,14,NA,NA,TRBJ2-2,TRBV18